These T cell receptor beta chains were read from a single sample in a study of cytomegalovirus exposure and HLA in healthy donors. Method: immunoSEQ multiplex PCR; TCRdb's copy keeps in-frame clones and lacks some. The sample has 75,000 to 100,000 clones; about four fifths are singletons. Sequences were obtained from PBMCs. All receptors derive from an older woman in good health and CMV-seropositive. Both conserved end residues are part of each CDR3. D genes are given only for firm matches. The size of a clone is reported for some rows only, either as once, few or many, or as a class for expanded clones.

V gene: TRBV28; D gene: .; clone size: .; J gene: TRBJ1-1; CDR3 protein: CASSPPTGNTEAFF; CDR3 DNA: TGTGCCAGCAGTCCACCTACAGGGAACACTGAAGCTTTCTTT
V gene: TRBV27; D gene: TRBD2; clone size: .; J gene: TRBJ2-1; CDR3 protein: CASSLSTRLAGGNEQFF; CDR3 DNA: TGTGCCAGCAGTTTATCCACCCGACTAGCGGGGGGGAATGAGCAGTTCTTC
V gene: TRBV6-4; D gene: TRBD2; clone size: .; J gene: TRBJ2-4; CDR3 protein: CATLVRGKAKNIQYF; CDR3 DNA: TGTGCCACGCTTGTGCGGGGGAAGGCCAAAAACATTCAGTACTTC
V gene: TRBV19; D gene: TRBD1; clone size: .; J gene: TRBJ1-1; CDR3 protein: CASSIRQGNTEAFF; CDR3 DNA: TGTGCCAGTAGTATACGACAGGGAAACACTGAAGCTTTCTTT
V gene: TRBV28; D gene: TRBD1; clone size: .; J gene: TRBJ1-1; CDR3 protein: CASRPTRGMNTEAFF; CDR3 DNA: TGTGCCAGCAGACCCACCAGGGGGATGAACACTGAAGCTTTCTTT
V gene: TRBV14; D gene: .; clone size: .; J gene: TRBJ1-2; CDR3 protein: CASSQGRRGLGGYTF; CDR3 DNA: TGTGCCAGCAGCCAAGGCCGGCGGGGGCTAGGAGGCTACACCTTC
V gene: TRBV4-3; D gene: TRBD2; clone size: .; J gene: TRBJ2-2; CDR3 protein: CASSQGGGGAAGELFF; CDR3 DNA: TGCGCCAGCAGCCAAGGCGGCGGGGGGGCCGCCGGGGAGCTGTTTTTT
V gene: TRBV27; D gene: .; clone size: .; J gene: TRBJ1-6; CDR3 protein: CASRLGIGGGNSPLHF; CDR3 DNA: TGTGCCAGCAGGCTTGGGATCGGGGGAGGTAATTCACCCCTCCACTTT
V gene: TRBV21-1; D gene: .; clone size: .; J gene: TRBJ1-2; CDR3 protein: CASSIKQLPYGYTF; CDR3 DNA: TGTGCCAGCAGCATTAAACAGTTGCCCTATGGCTACACCTTC
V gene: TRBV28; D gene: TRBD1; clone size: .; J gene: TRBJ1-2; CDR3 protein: CASTGGSRTGPSYTF; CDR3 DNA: TGTGCCAGCACCGGGGGTTCCCGGACAGGCCCAAGCTACACCTTC
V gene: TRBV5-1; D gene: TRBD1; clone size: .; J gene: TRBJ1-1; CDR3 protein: CASSLAPGTGTRVTEAFF; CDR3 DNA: TGCGCCAGCAGCTTGGCTCCCGGGACAGGGACCCGAGTTACTGAAGCTTTCTTT
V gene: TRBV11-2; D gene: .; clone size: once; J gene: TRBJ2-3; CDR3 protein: CASSYTGSGSDTQYF; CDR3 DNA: TGTGCCAGCAGCTATACTGGTAGCGGATCAGATACGCAGTATTTT
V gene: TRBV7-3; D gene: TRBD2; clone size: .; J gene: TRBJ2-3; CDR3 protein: CASSLARGGSDTQYF; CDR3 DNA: TGTGCCAGCAGCTTAGCACGGGGGGGCTCAGATACGCAGTATTTT
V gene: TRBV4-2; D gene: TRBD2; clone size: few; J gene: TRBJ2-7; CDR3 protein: CASSRPLSRTSGVQYEQYF; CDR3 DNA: TGTGCCAGCAGCCGACCTCTGTCCAGGACTAGCGGGGTGCAGTACGAGCAGTACTTC
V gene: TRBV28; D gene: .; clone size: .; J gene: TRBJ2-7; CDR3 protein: CASSLTPSYEQYF; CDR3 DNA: TGTGCCAGCAGTTTAACCCCGAGCTACGAGCAGTACTTC
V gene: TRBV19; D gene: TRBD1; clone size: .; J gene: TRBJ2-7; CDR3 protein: CASSPMDRAPYEQYF; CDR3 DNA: TGTGCCAGTAGTCCAATGGACAGGGCCCCCTACGAGCAGTACTTC
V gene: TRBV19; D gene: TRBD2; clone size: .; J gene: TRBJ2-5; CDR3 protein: CASSSGTSGQGTQYF; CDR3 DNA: TGTGCCAGTTCCTCCGGGACTAGCGGCCAAGGGACCCAGTACTTC
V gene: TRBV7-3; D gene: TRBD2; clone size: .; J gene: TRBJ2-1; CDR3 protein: CASSLRRGVVDNEQFF; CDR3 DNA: TGTGCCAGCAGCTTACGGCGGGGGGTGGTCGACAATGAGCAGTTCTTC
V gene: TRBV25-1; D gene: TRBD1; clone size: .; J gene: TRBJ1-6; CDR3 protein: CASSEGQNSPLHF; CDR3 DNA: TGTGCCAGCAGTGAGGGACAGAATTCACCCCTCCACTTT
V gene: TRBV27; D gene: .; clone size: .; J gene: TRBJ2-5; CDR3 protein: CASSFSTAQETQYF; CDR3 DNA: TGTGCCAGCAGTTTCTCGACAGCACAAGAGACCCAGTACTTC
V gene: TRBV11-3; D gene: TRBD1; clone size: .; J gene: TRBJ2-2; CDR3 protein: CASSKGQGNTGELFF; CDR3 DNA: TGTGCCAGCAGCAAGGGACAGGGGAACACCGGGGAGCTGTTTTTT
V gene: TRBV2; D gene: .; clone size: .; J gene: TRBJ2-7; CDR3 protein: CAAGRAQSSYEQYF; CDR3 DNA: TGTGCCGCGGGTAGGGCTCAAAGCTCCTACGAGCAGTACTTC
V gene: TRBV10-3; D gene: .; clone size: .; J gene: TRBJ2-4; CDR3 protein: CAISDSTIAKNIQYF; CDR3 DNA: TGTGCCATCAGTGACAGTACTATAGCCAAAAACATTCAGTACTTC
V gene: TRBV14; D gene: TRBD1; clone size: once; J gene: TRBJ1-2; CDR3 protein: CASSQKRGQGGYTF; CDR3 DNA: TGTGCCAGCAGCCAGAAGAGGGGACAGGGTGGCTACACCTTC
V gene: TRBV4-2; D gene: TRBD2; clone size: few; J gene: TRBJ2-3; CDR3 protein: CASSPLRGSTDTQYF; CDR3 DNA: TGTGCCAGCAGCCCTCTGCGGGGGAGCACAGATACGCAGTATTTT
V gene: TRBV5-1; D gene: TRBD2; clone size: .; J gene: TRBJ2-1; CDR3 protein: CASSGEGSREGEQFF; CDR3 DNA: TGCGCCAGCAGCGGGGAGGGGAGCAGGGAGGGTGAGCAGTTCTTC
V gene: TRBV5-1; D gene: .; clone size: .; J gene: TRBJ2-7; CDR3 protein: CASSLAQAYEQYF; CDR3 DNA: TGCGCCAGCAGCTTGGCGCAGGCGTACGAGCAGTACTTC
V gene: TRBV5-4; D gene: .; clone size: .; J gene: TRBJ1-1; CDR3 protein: CASSREPNTEAFF; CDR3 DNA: TGTGCCAGCAGCCGGGAACCGAACACTGAAGCTTTCTTT
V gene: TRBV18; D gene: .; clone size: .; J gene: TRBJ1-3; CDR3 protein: CASSPGVGGNTIYF; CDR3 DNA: TGTGCCAGCTCTCCGGGGGTCGGAGGAAACACCATATATTTT
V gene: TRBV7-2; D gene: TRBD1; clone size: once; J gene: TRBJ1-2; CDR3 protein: CASIIAGGSYGYTF; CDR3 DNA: TGTGCCAGCATCATCGCAGGGGGCAGCTATGGCTACACCTTC
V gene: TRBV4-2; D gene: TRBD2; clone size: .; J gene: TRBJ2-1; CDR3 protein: CASSQVRSSGIDEQFF; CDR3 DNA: TGTGCCAGCAGCCAAGTTAGGTCTAGCGGGATTGATGAGCAGTTCTTC
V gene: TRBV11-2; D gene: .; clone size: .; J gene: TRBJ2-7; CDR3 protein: CASSFGGYSSYEQYF; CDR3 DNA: TGTGCCAGCAGCTTTGGCGGGTATAGCTCCTACGAGCAGTACTTC
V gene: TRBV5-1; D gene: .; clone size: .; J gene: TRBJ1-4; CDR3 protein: CASRLEPQGGNEKLFF; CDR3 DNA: TGCGCCAGCAGGCTCGAACCCCAGGGCGGCAATGAAAAACTGTTTTTT
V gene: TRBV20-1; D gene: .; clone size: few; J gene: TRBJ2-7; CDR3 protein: CSARDDSEQYF; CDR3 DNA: TGCAGTGCTAGAGATGATAGCGAGCAGTACTTC
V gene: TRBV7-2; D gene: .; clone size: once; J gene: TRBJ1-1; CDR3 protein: CASSLPWSTEAFF; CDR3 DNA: TGTGCCAGCAGCTTACCATGGAGCACTGAAGCTTTCTTT
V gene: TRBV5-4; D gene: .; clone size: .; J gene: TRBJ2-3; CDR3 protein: CASSAGLTDTQYF; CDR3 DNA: TGTGCCAGCAGCGCGGGACTCACAGATACGCAGTATTTT
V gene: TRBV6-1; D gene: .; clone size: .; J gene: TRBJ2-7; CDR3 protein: CASRRGLHGEQYF; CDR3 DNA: TGTGCCAGCAGAAGGGGTCTACATGGCGAGCAGTACTTC
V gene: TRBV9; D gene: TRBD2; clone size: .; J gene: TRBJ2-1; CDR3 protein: CASSTDTGAGPLNEQFF; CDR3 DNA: TGTGCCAGCAGCACCGATACCGGAGCGGGGCCCTTAAATGAGCAGTTCTTC
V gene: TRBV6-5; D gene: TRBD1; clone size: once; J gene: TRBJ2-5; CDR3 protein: CASSPGTGGSGPQYF; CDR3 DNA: TGTGCCAGCAGTCCCGGGACAGGGGGCTCGGGGCCCCAGTACTTC
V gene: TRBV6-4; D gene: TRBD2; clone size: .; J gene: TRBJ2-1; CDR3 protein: CASSDLGTSGNNEQFF; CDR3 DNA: TGTGCCAGCAGTGACCTGGGGACTAGCGGAAACAATGAGCAGTTCTTC
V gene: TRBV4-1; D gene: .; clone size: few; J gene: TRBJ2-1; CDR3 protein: CASSRDLPRGSLDNERFF; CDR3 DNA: TGCGCCAGCAGCCGGGACTTACCACGGGGCTCCCTGGACAATGAGCGGTTCTTC
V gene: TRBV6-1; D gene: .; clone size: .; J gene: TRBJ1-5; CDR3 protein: CASSEGEGRANF; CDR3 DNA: TGTGCCAGCAGCGAAGGGGAGGGCAGGGCGAATTTT
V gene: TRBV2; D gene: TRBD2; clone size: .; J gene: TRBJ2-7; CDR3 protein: CATSSGRAPEQYF; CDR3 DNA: TGTGCCACGAGTAGCGGGAGGGCCCCCGAGCAGTACTTC
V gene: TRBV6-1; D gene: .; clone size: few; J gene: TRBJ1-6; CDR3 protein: CASSEAHEAYNSPLHF; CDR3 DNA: TGTGCCAGCAGTGAAGCGCACGAGGCATATAATTCACCCCTCCACTTT